The next 26 T cell receptor beta chains were all read from a single sample in a study of OX40 agonist ivuxolimab in advanced cancers. Assay used: immunoSEQ multiplex PCR; TCRdb lists only in-frame clones, some missing. The table includes just over 50,000 clones, roughly 90% detected once. The sample here was CD4+ or CD8+ T cells sorted from blood, taken in a trial of the OX40 agonist ivuxolimab. The source is an adult with an advanced solid tumor such as melanoma, head and neck, liver or kidney cancer.

This rearrangement joins TRBV25-1 to TRBJ2-7, with TRBD1 as a possible D gene (6 bases). Deletions cut 5 bases from V and 4 bases from J, with 9 bases between. The CDR3 is 12 amino acids. Germline lookup yields CDR1 MGHDK and CDR2 SYGVNS. The CDR3 is CASSQTGYEQYF. In DNA, the CDR3 is TGTGCCAGCAGTCAAACAGGGTACGAGCAGTACTTC.

The V call is TRBV30, the J call TRBJ1-3; no clear D gene. The CDR3 consists of 13 residues. Trimming removed 1 base from V and 3 bases from J, with 7 bases in between. The germline V gene encodes CDR1 GTSNPN and CDR2 SVGIG (reference sequence). CDR3 sequence: CAWSGAVGNTIYF. In nucleotides, the CDR3 is TGTGCCTGGAGTGGTGCCGTTGGAAACACCATATATTTT.

The genes are TRBV28 and TRBJ2-7; D possibly matches TRBD1 or TRBD2 (6 bases each). The CDR3 length is 13 residues. CDR1 and CDR2 from the germline V gene are MDHEN and SYDVKM. V dropped 7 bases and J dropped 3 bases, with 13 bases sitting between them. CDR3 sequence (DNA): TGTGCCAGCACCTTAGGGGGGCACTACGAGCAGTACTTC. It translates to CASTLGGHYEQYF. Combining the CDR3 with reference TRBV28 and TRBJ2-7 gives the whole variable domain DVKVTQSSRYLVKRTGEKVFLECVQDMDHENMFWYRQDPGLGLRLIYFSYDVKMKEKGDIPEGYSVSREKKERFSLILESASTNQTSMYLCASTLGGHYEQYFGPGTRLTVT.

The gene calls are TRBV19 and TRBJ2-1, with D perhaps TRBD1 or TRBD2 (6 bases each). In germline, CDR1 is LNHDA, CDR2 SQIVND (reference sequence). The ends were cut back, 4 bases at V and 12 bases at J, with 22 bases in the middle. The CDR3 totals 15 residues. The CDR3 loop is CASSTTQGGGRGQFF. The CDR3 DNA follows: TGTGCCAGTAGTACCACACAGGGAGGCGGCAGAGGGCAGTTCTTC. Variable domain in full (rest from reference TRBV19 and TRBJ2-1): DGGITQSPKYLFRKEGQNVTLSCEQNLNHDAMYWYRQDPGQGLRLIYYSQIVNDFQKGDIAEGYSVSREKKESFPLTVTSAQKNPTAFYLCASSTTQGGGRGQFFGPGTRLTVL.

The V call is TRBV5-1, the J call TRBJ2-7; no clear D. This CDR3 contains 15 residues. CDR1 is SGHRS and CDR2 is YFSETQ in the germline V gene. The V gene lost 4 bases and the J gene lost 6 bases, with 20 bases spanning the gap. DNA for the CDR3: TGCGCCAGCAGCCTCCTGGACGGACGCTTGGGCGAGCAGTACTTC. Protein sequence: CASSLLDGRLGEQYF.

This rearrangement joins TRBV5-1 to TRBJ1-2; no definite D call. CDR1 SGHRS and CDR2 YFSETQ come from the germline V gene. The CDR3 length is 14 residues. The V gene lost 0 bases and the J gene lost 2 bases, with 8 bases spanning the gap. The DNA for the CDR3 is TGCGCCAGCAGCTTGGTGGCAGAGAACTATGGCTACACCTTC. Translated, it gives CASSLVAENYGYTF.

This chain joins TRBV25-1 and TRBJ1-1, with a weak D call TRBD1 (5 bases). Germline values: CDR1 MGHDK, CDR2 SYGVNS. With 3 bases removed from V and 8 bases from J, the gap between germline ends came to 16 bases. This CDR3 spans 14 amino acids. Here the CDR3 DNA reads TGTGCCAGCAGTGACCGCCACGCCGGGACGGAAGCTTTCTTT. Its translation: CASSDRHAGTEAFF.

As for this clone: This CDR3 is also generated by other DNA sequences in the sample. The rearrangement links TRBV9 to TRBJ1-1, with D possibly TRBD1 on 6 matching bases. With 3 bases removed from V and 4 bases from J, the gap between germline ends came to 13 bases. This CDR3 comprises 14 residues. Germline loops: CDR1 SGDLS, CDR2 YYNGEE. DNA for the CDR3: TGTGCCAGCAGCGCTACAGGGTTAGGCACTGAAGCTTTCTTT. Protein sequence: CASSATGLGTEAFF.

The chain carries TRBV9 and TRBJ1-4, with a possible D match to TRBD1 (5 bases). Trimming took 4 bases from V and 8 from J, leaving 18 bases between them. The CDR3 is 15 residues long. Germline V gene sequence: CDR1 SGDLS, CDR2 YYNGEE. CDR3 in DNA: TGTGCCAGCAGCCCCCAGCGGGGAGGGGTCGAAAAACTGTTTTTT. As protein: CASSPQRGGVEKLFF.

The chain has TRBV6-6 and TRBJ1-5; D perhaps matches TRBD1 (6 bases). The CDR3 spans 15 residues. V lost 5 bases to trimming and J lost 2 bases, with 13 bases between them. Germline CDR1 MNHNY, CDR2 SVGAGI (reference sequence). The CDR3 bases are TGTGCCAGCAGTCAATCAGGGGTGGGCAATCAGCCCCAGCATTTT. Its protein is CASSQSGVGNQPQHF.

This clone was detected once. The chain has TRBV6-4 and TRBJ1-1; possible D gene TRBD1, 5 bases. The CDR3 is made up of 15 amino acids. The ends were cut back, 4 bases at V and 0 bases at J, with 12 bases in the middle. In germline, CDR1 is MRHNA, CDR2 SNTAGT. DNA for the CDR3: TGTGCCAGCAGTGTCGATGGGGCTATGAACACTGAAGCTTTCTTT. It translates to CASSVDGAMNTEAFF.

The chain combines TRBV7-3 with TRBJ1-1; D remains ambiguous. Germline-derived CDR1 and CDR2 are SGHTA and FQGTGA. The CDR3 is made up of 13 amino acids. Trimming stripped 2 bases from V and 1 base from J, with 5 bases between. The DNA for the CDR3 is TGTGCCAGCAGCTTACAAACGAACACTGAAGCTTTCTTT. It encodes CASSLQTNTEAFF.

This clone was detected once. The J gene is TRBJ2-2, the V gene TRBV7-3, with 9 nucleotides matching TRBD2. Germline values: CDR1 SGHTA, CDR2 FQGTGA. V lost 5 bases and J lost 0; bases outside the gene matches: 4. This CDR3 is built from 16 residues. Here the CDR3 reads CASSPRLAANTGELFF. The CDR3 DNA reads as TGTGCCAGCAGCCCCCGACTAGCGGCGAACACCGGGGAGCTGTTTTTT.

This clone was seen a few times. The genes are TRBV28 and TRBJ1-2, with a possible D match to TRBD1 (6 bases). Germline CDR1 is MDHEN and CDR2 is SYDVKM. Trimming took off 8 bases at V and 5 bases at J, with 15 bases between the two ends. The CDR3 consists of 13 residues. CDR3 protein: CASVKGGGYGYTF. The CDR3 coding sequence is TGTGCCAGCGTAAAAGGGGGGGGATATGGCTACACCTTC.

V and J are TRBV5-1 and TRBJ2-2; D remains ambiguous. Trimming cost V 0 bases and J 0 bases, with 15 bases left between them. This CDR3 is 18 amino acids long. In germline, CDR1 is SGHRS, CDR2 YFSETQ. CDR3 DNA: TGCGCCAGCAGCTTGGATGGGCCAGGAGCCGCGAACACCGGGGAGCTGTTTTTT. This translates into CASSLDGPGAANTGELFF.

The rearrangement uses TRBV9 and TRBJ1-1; D ambiguous. V lost 0 bases and J 0 bases, leaving 9 bases between the germline ends. The CDR3 runs to 15 residues. Germline assignment: CDR1 SGDLS and CDR2 YYNGEE. In nucleotides, the CDR3 is TGTGCCAGCAGCGTAGTGAACGGTTTGAACACTGAAGCTTTCTTT. The encoded protein is CASSVVNGLNTEAFF.

This clone has a handful of counts. The chain couples TRBV29-1 to TRBJ1-1, with D possibly TRBD1 on 6 matching bases. Germline CDR1 SQVTM, CDR2 ANQGSEA. V was trimmed by 5 bases and J by 6 bases, leaving 16 bases between them. This CDR3 has 13 amino acids. The CDR3 protein is CSVNRDIHAEAFF. CDR3 nucleotides: TGCAGCGTTAACAGGGATATCCACGCTGAAGCTTTCTTT.

This chain joins TRBV10-1 and TRBJ2-7; 11 bases align to TRBD2. CDR1 and CDR2 (germline): WNHNN, SYGVQD (reference sequence). The CDR3 contains 14 residues. The V and J ends lost 6 bases and 6 bases, in that order; junction bases with no gene match: 7. The CDR3 nucleotides read TGCGCCAGCAGCATACTAGCGGGAGATTCCGAGCAGTACTTC. It is translated as CASSILAGDSEQYF.

V usage is TRBV10-2 and J usage is TRBJ2-6, with 8 bases lining up with TRBD2. From germline, CDR1 is WSHSY and CDR2 SAAADI. Trimming removed 6 bases from V and 0 bases from J; junction bases left unmatched: 4. The CDR3 totals 16 residues. The CDR3 DNA reads TGCGCCAGCAGGGAGGCGGGAGGCTCTGGGGCCAACGTCCTGACTTTC. Translated, it gives CASREAGGSGANVLTF.

A word on this clone: The sample has other DNA sequences that encode this CDR3 too. V is TRBV4-2 and J is TRBJ1-3, with D possibly being TRBD1 (5 bases). The CDR3 length is 15 residues. From germline, CDR1 is LGHNA and CDR2 YNFKEQ. V shed 3 bases and J shed 0 bases, with 9 bases lying between them. The CDR3 DNA reads as TGTGCCAGCAGCCAGGGACGGAGCTCTGGAAACACCATATATTTT. Translated, it gives CASSQGRSSGNTIYF.

The J gene is TRBJ2-7, the V gene TRBV7-3, with 13 bases fitting TRBD2. Per germline, CDR1 SGHTA and CDR2 FQGTGA. CDR3 length equals 15 residues. Losses at the gene ends were 5 bases for V and 7 bases for J; bases not matched to a gene: 8. The chain's CDR3 is CASSPTGTSGIEQYF. Written as DNA, the CDR3 is TGTGCCAGCAGCCCAACCGGGACTAGCGGGATTGAGCAGTACTTC.

This chain uses TRBV7-9 with TRBJ2-3; a possible D gene is TRBD2 (7 bases). CDR3 length: 15 amino acids. Germline V lookup: CDR1 SEHNR, CDR2 FQNEAQ (reference sequence). The ends were cut back, 5 bases at V and 2 bases at J, with 14 bases in the middle. The CDR3 region has the DNA TGTGCCAGCAGCCCGGTGCGGGGGCCCACAGATACGCAGTATTTT. Translation: CASSPVRGPTDTQYF.

CDR3 nucleotides: TGTGCCAGCAGCACATACAAGTCGCTACAGGAAAAACTGTTTTTT. Protein: CASSTYKSLQEKLFF. The chain is built from TRBV21-1 and TRBJ1-4; the D call in the table, TRBD1, was not verified against the DNA. TRBV21-1 is a known pseudogene. The CDR3 is 15 residues long.

This chain connects TRBV6-6 to TRBJ1-2; D ambiguous. Between the trimmed V and J ends, which lost 11 bases and 5 bases, there was a span of 12 bases. There are 11 residues in the CDR3. Germline V CDR1 and CDR2: MNHNY, SVGAGI (reference sequence). As DNA, the CDR3 is TGTGCCGCCACTCAACAGTATGGCTACACCTTC. It encodes CAATQQYGYTF.

The chain couples TRBV2 to TRBJ1-1; the D is unclear. The V end was cut by 7 bases, the J end by 4 bases, with 13 bases between. Germline loops: CDR1 SNHLY, CDR2 FYNNEI. The CDR3 spans 13 residues. The CDR3 DNA follows: TGTGCCAGCATTTCGGCGCTGGCCACTGAAGCTTTCTTT. Amino acid sequence: CASISALATEAFF.

This sequence joins TRBV7-9 and TRBJ2-2, with TRBD1 matching 7 bases. Losses at the gene ends were 6 bases for V and 3 bases for J; bases not matched to a gene: 7. CDR3 length: 15 amino acids. Germline CDR1 and CDR2: SEHNR and FQNEAQ (reference sequence). The CDR3 sequence is CASSRLQGDTGELFF. As DNA, the CDR3 is TGTGCCAGCAGTCGGCTCCAGGGGGACACCGGGGAGCTGTTTTTT. Looking up the rest from reference TRBV7-9 and TRBJ2-2 gives the full variable domain: DTGVSQNPRHKITKRGQNVTFRCDPISEHNRLYWYRQTLGQGPEFLTYFQNEAQLEKSRLLSDRFSAERPKGSFSTLEIQRTEQGDSAMYLCASSRLQGDTGELFFGEGSRLTVL.